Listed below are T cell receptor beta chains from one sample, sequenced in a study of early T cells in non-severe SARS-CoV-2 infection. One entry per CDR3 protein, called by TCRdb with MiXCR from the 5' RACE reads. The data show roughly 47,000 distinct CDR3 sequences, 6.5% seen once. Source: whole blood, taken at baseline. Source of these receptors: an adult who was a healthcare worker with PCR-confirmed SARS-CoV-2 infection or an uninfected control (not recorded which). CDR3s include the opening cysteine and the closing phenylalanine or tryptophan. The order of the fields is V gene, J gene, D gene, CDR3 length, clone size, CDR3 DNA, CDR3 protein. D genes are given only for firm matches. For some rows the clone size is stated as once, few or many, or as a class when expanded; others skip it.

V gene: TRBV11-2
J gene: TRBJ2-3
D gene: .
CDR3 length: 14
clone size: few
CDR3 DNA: TGTGCCAGCAGCCCCCGTGTAGGGACTCCTACGCAGTATTTT
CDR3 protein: CASSPRVGTPTQYF

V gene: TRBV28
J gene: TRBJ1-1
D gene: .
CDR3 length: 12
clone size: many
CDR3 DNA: TGTGCCAGCAGGACGGGGGTCGATGAAGCTTTCTTT
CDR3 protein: CASRTGVDEAFF

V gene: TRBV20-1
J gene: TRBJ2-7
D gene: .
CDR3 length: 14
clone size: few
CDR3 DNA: TGCAGTGCAACCGAGGCGGGGAGCTCCTACGAGCAGTACTTC
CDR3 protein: CSATEAGSSYEQYF

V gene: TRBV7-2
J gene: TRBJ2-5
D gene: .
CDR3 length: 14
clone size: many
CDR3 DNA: TGTGCCAGCAGCTTAGTGGGGGAACAAGAGACCCAGTACTTC
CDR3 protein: CASSLVGEQETQYF

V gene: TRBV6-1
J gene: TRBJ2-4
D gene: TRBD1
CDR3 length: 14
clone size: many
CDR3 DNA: TGTGCCAGCAGGCTGACAGGGGCCAAAAACATTCAGTACTTC
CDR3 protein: CASRLTGAKNIQYF

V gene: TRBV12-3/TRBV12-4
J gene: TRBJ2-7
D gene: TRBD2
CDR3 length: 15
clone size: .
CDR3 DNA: TGTGCCAGCAGTCCCAGCGGGGGGGCCCCGGGCGAGCAGTACTTC
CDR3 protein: CASSPSGGAPGEQYF

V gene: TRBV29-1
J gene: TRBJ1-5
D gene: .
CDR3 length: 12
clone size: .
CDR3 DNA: TGCAGCGTTGGGTCCAGGGGTCAGCCCCAGCATTTT
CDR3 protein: CSVGSRGQPQHF

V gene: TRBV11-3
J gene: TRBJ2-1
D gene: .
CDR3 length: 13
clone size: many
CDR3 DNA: TGTGCCAGCAGCCACAGGGCAGTGGATGAGCAGTTCTTC
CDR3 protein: CASSHRAVDEQFF

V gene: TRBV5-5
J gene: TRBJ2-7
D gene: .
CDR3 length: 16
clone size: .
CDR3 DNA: TGTGCCAGCAGCTTGGATACTGGGGGAGTAGCTTACGAGCAGTACTTC
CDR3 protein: CASSLDTGGVAYEQYF

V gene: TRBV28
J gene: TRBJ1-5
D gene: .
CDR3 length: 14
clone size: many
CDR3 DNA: TGTGCCAGCCACGACAGTATGGCCAATCAGCCCCAGCATTTT
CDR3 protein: CASHDSMANQPQHF

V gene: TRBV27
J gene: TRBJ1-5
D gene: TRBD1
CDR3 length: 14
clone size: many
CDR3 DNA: TGTGCCAGCAGCCGGACAGGGGCGAATCAGCCCCAGCATTTT
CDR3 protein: CASSRTGANQPQHF

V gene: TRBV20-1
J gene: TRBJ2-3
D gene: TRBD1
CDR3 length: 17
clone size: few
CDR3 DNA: TGCAGTGCTAGAGTCCCTCCGGGACAGGGGCGTCCAGATACGCAGTATTTT
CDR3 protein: CSARVPPGQGRPDTQYF

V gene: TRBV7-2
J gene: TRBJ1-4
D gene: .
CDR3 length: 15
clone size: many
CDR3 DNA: TGTGCCAGCAGCCGAAACAGTCAATTAAATGAAAAACTGTTTTTT
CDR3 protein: CASSRNSQLNEKLFF

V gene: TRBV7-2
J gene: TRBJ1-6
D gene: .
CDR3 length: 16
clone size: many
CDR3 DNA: TGTGCCAGCAGCTTAGACTGGGGCCGGCCGAATTCACCCCTCCACTTT
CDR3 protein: CASSLDWGRPNSPLHF

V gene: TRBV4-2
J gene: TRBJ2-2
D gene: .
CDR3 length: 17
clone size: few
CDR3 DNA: TGTGCCAGCAGCTTGGGGCAGGGGAGGTCGTACACCGGGGAGCTGTTTTTT
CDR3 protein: CASSLGQGRSYTGELFF

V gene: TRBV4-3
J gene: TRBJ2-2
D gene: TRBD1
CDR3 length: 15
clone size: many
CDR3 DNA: TGCGCCAGCAGCCAGAGACAGGGGGCTCCCGGGGAGCTGTTTTTT
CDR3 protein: CASSQRQGAPGELFF

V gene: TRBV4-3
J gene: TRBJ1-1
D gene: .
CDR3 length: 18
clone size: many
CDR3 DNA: TGCGCCAGCAGCCAAGGGTTAGGAGACACAGGGACCGGCACTGAAGCTTTCTTT
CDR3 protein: CASSQGLGDTGTGTEAFF

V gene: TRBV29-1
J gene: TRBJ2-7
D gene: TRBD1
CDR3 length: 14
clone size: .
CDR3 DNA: TGCAGCGTTGGATACAGGGGGCCGGCCTACGAGCAGTACTTC
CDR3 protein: CSVGYRGPAYEQYF

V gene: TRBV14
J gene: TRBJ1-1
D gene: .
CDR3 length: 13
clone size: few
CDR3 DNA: TGTGCCAGCAGCCCCAGGTTGAACACTGAAGCTTTCTTT
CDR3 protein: CASSPRLNTEAFF

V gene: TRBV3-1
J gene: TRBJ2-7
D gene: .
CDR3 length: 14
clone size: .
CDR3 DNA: TGTGCCAGCAGCCAAGATCCCACCACCTACGAGCAGTACTTC
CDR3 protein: CASSQDPTTYEQYF

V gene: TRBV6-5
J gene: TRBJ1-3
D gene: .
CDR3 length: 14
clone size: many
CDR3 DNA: TGTGCCAGCAGTTACGGGTCAGGAGGAAACACCATATATTTT
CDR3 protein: CASSYGSGGNTIYF

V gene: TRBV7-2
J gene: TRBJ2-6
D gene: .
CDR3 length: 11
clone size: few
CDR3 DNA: TGTGCCAGCAGCCCACGGGACGTCCTGACTTTC
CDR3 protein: CASSPRDVLTF

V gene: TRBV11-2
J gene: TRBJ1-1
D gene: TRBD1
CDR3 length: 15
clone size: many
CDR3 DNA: TGTGCCAGCAGCTTAGGACAGGGGCTGAACACTGAAGCTTTCTTT
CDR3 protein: CASSLGQGLNTEAFF

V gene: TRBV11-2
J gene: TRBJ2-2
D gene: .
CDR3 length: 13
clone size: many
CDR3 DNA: TGTGCCAGCATCCCACAAAACACCGGGGAGCTGTTTTTT
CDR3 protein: CASIPQNTGELFF

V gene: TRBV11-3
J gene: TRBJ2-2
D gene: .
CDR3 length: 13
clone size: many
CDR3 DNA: TGTGCCAGCAGCTTATCCTGGGCAGGGGAGCTGTTTTTT
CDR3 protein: CASSLSWAGELFF

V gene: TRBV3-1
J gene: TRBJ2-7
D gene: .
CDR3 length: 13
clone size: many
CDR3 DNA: TGTGCCAGCAGCCAAGCCCAGCGAGGCGAGCAGTACTTC
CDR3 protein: CASSQAQRGEQYF

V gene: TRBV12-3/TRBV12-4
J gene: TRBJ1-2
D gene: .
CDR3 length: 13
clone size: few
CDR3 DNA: TGTGCCAGCAGGCTGGCAGGGATGGGAGGCTACACCTTC
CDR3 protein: CASRLAGMGGYTF

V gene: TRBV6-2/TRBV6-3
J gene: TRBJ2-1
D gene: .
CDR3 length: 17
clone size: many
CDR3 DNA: TGTGCCAGCAGTTCCCCCGCAACTAGCTTGGGAGCTAATGAGCAGTTCTTC
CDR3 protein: CASSSPATSLGANEQFF

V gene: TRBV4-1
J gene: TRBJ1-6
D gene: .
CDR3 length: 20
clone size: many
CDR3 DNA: TGCGCCAGCAGCCCGTTAAGCCGGGACGGTCGTAGCTCCTATAATTCACCCCTCCACTTT
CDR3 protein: CASSPLSRDGRSSYNSPLHF

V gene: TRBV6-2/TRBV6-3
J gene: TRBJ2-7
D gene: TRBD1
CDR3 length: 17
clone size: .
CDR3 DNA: TGTGCCAGCAGTTCACTGGACAGGGACGGATTTTCATCCGAGCAGTACTTC
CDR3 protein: CASSSLDRDGFSSEQYF

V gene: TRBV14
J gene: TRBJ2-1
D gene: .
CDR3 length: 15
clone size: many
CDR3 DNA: TGTGCCAGCAGCCAAAGGAGGGCCGGAATAAATGAGCAGTTCTTC
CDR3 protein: CASSQRRAGINEQFF

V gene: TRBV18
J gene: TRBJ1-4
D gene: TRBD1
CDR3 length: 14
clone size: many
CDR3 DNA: TGTGCCAGCTCACCACGGGACAGGGATGAAAAACTGTTTTTT
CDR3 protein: CASSPRDRDEKLFF

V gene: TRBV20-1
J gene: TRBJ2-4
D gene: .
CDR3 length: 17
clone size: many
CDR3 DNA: TGCAGTGCTAGAGCCGAGGGGGTTCCATTAGCCAAAAACATTCAGTACTTC
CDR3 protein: CSARAEGVPLAKNIQYF

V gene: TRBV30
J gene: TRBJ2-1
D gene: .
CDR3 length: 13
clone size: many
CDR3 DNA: TGTGCCGGGTCGCTGGGGCCCTACAATGAGCAGTTCTTC
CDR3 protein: CAGSLGPYNEQFF

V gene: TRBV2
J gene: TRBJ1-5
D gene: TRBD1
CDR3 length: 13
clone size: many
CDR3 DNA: TGTGCCAGCAGTTCACAGGGGCGGCAGCCCCAGCATTTT
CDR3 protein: CASSSQGRQPQHF

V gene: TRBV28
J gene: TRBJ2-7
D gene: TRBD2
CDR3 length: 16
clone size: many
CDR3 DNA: TGTGCCAGCAGTTCACCTAGCGGGGGACTTGCCTACGAGCAGTACTTC
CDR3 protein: CASSSPSGGLAYEQYF

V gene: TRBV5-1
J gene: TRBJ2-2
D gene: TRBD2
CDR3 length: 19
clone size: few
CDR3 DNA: TGCGCCAGCAGTTCTCAACGGGGGGGCCCCGCAGCGAACACCGGGGAGCTGTTTTTT
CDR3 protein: CASSSQRGGPAANTGELFF

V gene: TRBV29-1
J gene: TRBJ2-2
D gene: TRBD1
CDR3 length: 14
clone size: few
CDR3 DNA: TGCAGCGTCGGGGACAGGACGAACACCGGGGAGCTGTTTTTT
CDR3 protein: CSVGDRTNTGELFF

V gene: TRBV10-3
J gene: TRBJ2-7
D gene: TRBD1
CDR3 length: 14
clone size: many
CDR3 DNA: TGTGCCATTACCCCGGGACAGGGCGTCGGGGAGCAGTACTTC
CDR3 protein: CAITPGQGVGEQYF

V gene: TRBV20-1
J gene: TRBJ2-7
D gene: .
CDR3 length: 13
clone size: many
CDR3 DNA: TGCAGTGGGATAACAGGACAGTCCTACGAGCAGTACTTC
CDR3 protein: CSGITGQSYEQYF

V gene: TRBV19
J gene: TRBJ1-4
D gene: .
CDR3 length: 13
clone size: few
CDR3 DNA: TGTGCCAGTAGTCTAAACGCCAATGAAAAACTGTTTTTT
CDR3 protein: CASSLNANEKLFF

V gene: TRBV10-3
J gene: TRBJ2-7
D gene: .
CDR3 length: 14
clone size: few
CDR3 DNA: TGTGCCATCAGTGAGTCAGGGTATAGTTACGAGCAGTACTTC
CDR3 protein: CAISESGYSYEQYF